This paragraph reports one T cell receptor (beta chain). At least ten counts were recorded for this clonotype. Its antigen is currently not known. No per-base quality is available; no much larger clone lies one base away. The protocol used for the library was 5' RACE. Sequencing was carried out with a NextSeq 500. To correct for sequencing error and PCR bias, the TCR library protocol tagged individual cDNA molecules with unique molecular identifiers. Both TCR alpha and beta chains were sequenced, and tight co-correlation was observed between alpha and beta sequence abundances in each sample. The paper's data handling went like this. Decombinator V4 was used to annotate TCR sequences for V gene, J gene and CDR3. Expanded TCRs were defined as changing significantly between any two time points under a Poisson model with p below 0.0001. TCR abundances were normalised to the total number of TCRs sequenced per sample and expressed as counts per million. MAIT TCRs were defined by TRAV1-2 paired with TRAJ12, TRAJ20 or TRAJ33, and iNKT TCRs by TRAV10 paired with TRAJ18. A search of VDJdb, accessed on 1 November 2021, was run for TCRs annotated to CMV, EBV and SARS-CoV-2, with TCRs annotated for multiple antigens excluded. TCRdb redid the processing of the public reads, applying fastp at Q25 and MiXCR, and retained in-frame beta chains. Every distinct CDR3 protein forms one entry, paired with its most common genes and DNA. The V and J calls were not made by the authors but by TCRdb's processing. The table for this sample lists 55,000 to 70,000 distinct CDR3 sequences; approximately 10% of them were counted only once. The ten largest clones represent 5.5% to 7% of the sample.

These data are taken from a study of early T cells in non-severe SARS-CoV-2 infection (dated by TCRdb to the early 2020s). Regarding the complete study: Because TCR sequencing was done on bulk RNA from unsorted whole blood, the alpha and beta chains could not be paired. Findings and caveats that apply to the study as a whole: VDJdb matching was skewed toward anti-spike CD8 responses and likely underestimated virus-specific expansions by missing private and CD4 specificities.

The germline V gene (reference sequence) gives CDR1 as DFQATT and CDR2 as SNEGSKA. The CDR3 goes from the cysteine to the phenylalanine over 17 residues. Only the CDR3 part of the read is kept: 51 bases, read in frame from the first base. Trimmed from V: 0 bases; trimmed from J: 6 bases; junction bases lacking a gene match: 17. The study was a case-control design nested within a healthcare worker cohort in London, UK, with weekly nasopharyngeal swab PCR tests and blood sampling. Between 23 and 31 March 2020, the week of the UK lockdown, healthcare workers were enrolled and then followed up weekly for as long as 16 weeks.

Sequenced material: whole blood. This sequence was found in an adult who was a healthcare worker with PCR-confirmed SARS-CoV-2 infection or an uninfected control (not recorded which). This sequence uses TRBV20-1 and TRBJ2-7; TRBD2 fits 7 bases in the junction. CDR3 reads: CSARDHIWSEGEGEQYF. The nucleotides are TGCAGTGCTAGAGATCACATTTGGTCCGAAGGGGAGGGCGAGCAGTACTTC.